This T cell receptor (beta chain) was captured in a study of T cells in women clearing cervical HPV infection. In the study overall: Control women cleared a single incident HPV16 infection within 12 months. Notes on the study in general: Controls had more TRBV6-7 (about 0.15%) than cases (about 0.11%).

Clones were sequenced by immunoSEQ multiplex PCR, and TCRdb holds only the in-frame ones, with some missing. Recorded here are roughly 49,000 clones; the top ten clones represent approximately 0.98%. Germline V gene lookup returns CDR1 SGHRS and CDR2 YFSETQ. Trimming removed 0 bases from V and 0 bases from J, with 7 bases in between. CDR3 length equals 15 residues. For this clone: Its antigen remains unidentified. The DNA ends 3 residues before the CDR3 does, and the rest of the CDR3 is filled in from the germline J gene. At the DNA level, this CDR3 is encoded by other sequences in the same sample as well.

The sequenced sample consisted of blood buffy coat. The receptor comes from a woman between 18 and 75 years old with a cervical HPV16 infection that either progressed to CIN3+ or cleared (not recorded which). The chain employs TRBV5-1 and TRBJ1-3; unclear D gene. The CDR3 spells CASSLDRFSGNTIYF. CDR3 bases read: TGCGCCAGCAGCTTGGACAGATTCTCTGGAAACACC.